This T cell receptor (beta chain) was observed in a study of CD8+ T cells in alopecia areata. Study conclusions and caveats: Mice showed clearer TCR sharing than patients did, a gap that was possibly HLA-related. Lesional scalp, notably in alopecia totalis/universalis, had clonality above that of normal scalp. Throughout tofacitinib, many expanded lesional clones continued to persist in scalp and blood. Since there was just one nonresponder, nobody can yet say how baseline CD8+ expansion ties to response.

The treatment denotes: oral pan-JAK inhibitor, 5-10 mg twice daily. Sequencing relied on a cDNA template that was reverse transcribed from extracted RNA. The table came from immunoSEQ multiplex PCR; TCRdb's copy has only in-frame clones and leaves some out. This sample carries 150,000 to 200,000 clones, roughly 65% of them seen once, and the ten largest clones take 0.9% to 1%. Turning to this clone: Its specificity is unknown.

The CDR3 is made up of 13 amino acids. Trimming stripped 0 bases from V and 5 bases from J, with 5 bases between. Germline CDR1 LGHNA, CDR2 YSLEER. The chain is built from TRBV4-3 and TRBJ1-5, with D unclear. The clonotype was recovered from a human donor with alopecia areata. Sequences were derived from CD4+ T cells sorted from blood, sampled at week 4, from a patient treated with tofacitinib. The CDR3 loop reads CASSQDGDQPQHF. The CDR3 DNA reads TGCGCCAGCAGCCAAGACGGAGATCAGCCCCAGCATTTT.